Each of the 6 T cell receptor beta chains below was sequenced from the same sample in a study of blood T cells in healthy people across ages. Together with a sample-barcoded 5' primer, a J-beta primer mix was included in a second PCR lasting roughly 7 to 11 cycles. TCRdb called the 5' RACE reads again in MiXCR, with one record for every CDR3 protein. The table lists roughly 1.7 million distinct CDR3 sequences, around 35% of them singletons. The sample was blood. The origin of the receptors is a woman between 25 and 40 years old in good health.

This chain joins TRBV19 and TRBJ2-4; D not certain. Trimming cost V 3 bases and J 3 bases, with 15 bases left between them. The CDR3 consists of 16 residues. From germline, CDR1 is LNHDA and CDR2 SQIVND (reference sequence). The CDR3 coding sequence is TGTGCCAGTAGTATGATCTTGGGTTCCTTCAAAAACATTCAGTACTTC. It is translated as CASSMILGSFKNIQYF.

V gene TRBV25-1 combines with J gene TRBJ1-2; 7 positions agree with TRBD1. CDR3 length: 15 residues. Germline V gives CDR1 MGHDK, CDR2 SYGVNS. The ends lost 4 bases at V and 2 bases at J; junction bases unmatched: 7. DNA for the CDR3: TGTGCCAGCAGTGTGGGGCCAGGGGGGAACTATGGCTACACCTTC. This sequence encodes CASSVGPGGNYGYTF.

The chain recombines TRBV9 with TRBJ2-7, with 9 bases identical to TRBD1. CDR1 and CDR2 (germline): SGDLS, YYNGEE. The CDR3 sequence is 13 residues long. With 2 bases clipped from V and 7 bases from J, the junction kept 4 bases outside the gene matches. Here the CDR3 reads CASSVHGQGEQYF. CDR3 DNA: TGTGCCAGCAGCGTCCACGGACAGGGGGAGCAGTACTTC.

The rearrangement uses TRBV4-2 and TRBJ1-2; no firm D call. The V gene lost 0 bases and the J gene lost 4 bases, with 21 bases spanning the gap. The CDR3 contains 18 residues. Germline V gives CDR1 LGHNA, CDR2 YNFKEQ. The CDR3 DNA reads TGTGCCAGCAGCCAAGATTTTAGGGCAGGAACGTCCCCCTATGGCTACACCTTC. This sequence encodes CASSQDFRAGTSPYGYTF.

This clonotype turned up a few times. The chain joins TRBV7-6 to TRBJ2-5; 7 nucleotides align to TRBD2. The CDR3 has 18 amino acids. Germline V gene sequence: CDR1 SGHVS, CDR2 FNYEAQ. With V trimmed by 1 base and J by 0 bases, 11 bases remained unmatched. The CDR3 spells CASSLGRASGYNQETQYF. In DNA, the CDR3 is TGTGCCAGCAGCTTAGGAAGGGCTAGCGGTTACAACCAAGAGACCCAGTACTTC. Complete variable domain (other parts from reference TRBV7-6 and TRBJ2-5): GAGVSQSPRYKVTKRGQDVALRCDPISGHVSLYWYRQALGQGPEFLTYFNYEAQQDKSGLPNDRFSAERPEGSISTLTIQRTEQRDSAMYRCASSLGRASGYNQETQYFGPGTRLLVL.

This clonotype was observed a few times. This chain's CDR3 is CASRETSGKTYEQYF. For the CDR3, the DNA is TGCGCCAGCAGGGAGACTAGCGGGAAAACATACGAGCAGTACTTC. The V call is TRBV10-2, the J call TRBJ2-7; 11 bases align to TRBD2. The CDR3 runs 15 residues. Germline V gene data show CDR1 as WSHSY and CDR2 as SAAADI. Trimming removed 6 bases from V and 4 bases from J; junction bases left unmatched: 8.